The 29 T cell receptor beta chains below come from one sample, sequenced in a study of cytomegalovirus exposure and HLA in healthy donors. The PCR was carried out with 60 Vbeta primers and 13 Jbeta primers. Clones were read by immunoSEQ multiplex PCR, and TCRdb kept only the in-frame ones, dropping some. Here the sample spans about 120,000 clones, over 75% being singletons. Specimen: PBMCs. The receptors here all came from a middle-aged man in good health and CMV-seronegative.

This clone appeared a few times. This rearrangement joins TRBV25-1 to TRBJ2-7; D may be TRBD1 (5 bases). Trimming took off 3 bases at V and 4 bases at J, with 10 bases between the two ends. The CDR3 spans 13 residues. The germline gives CDR1 MGHDK, CDR2 SYGVNS. This CDR3 is CASSEGLWYEQYF. As DNA, the CDR3 is TGTGCCAGCAGTGAGGGGCTCTGGTACGAGCAGTACTTC.

The chain recombines TRBV5-1 with TRBJ2-7, with 10 bases matching TRBD2. Trimming cost V 3 bases and J 0 bases; bases outside gene matches: 6. The CDR3 is made up of 16 amino acids. Germline V lookup: CDR1 SGHRS, CDR2 YFSETQ. The CDR3 sequence is CASSSQLAGSSYEQYF. The CDR3 DNA follows: TGCGCCAGCAGCTCCCAACTAGCGGGAAGCTCCTACGAGCAGTACTTC.

V usage is TRBV19 and J usage is TRBJ1-2, with TRBD1 identical over 10 bases. The junction had 6 bases not matched to a gene; V was cut back by 4 bases and J by 10 bases. The CDR3 length is 13 residues. Germline CDR1 reads LNHDA; CDR2 reads SQIVND (reference sequence). CDR3 DNA: TGTGCCAGTAGTACCTCCGGACAGGGGGTCTACACCTTC. Protein sequence: CASSTSGQGVYTF.

This chain links TRBV19 with TRBJ1-1; a possible D gene is TRBD1 (5 bases). Between the trimmed V and J ends, which lost 3 bases and 4 bases, there was a span of 15 bases. Germline V gives CDR1 LNHDA, CDR2 SQIVND (reference sequence). The CDR3 sequence is 15 residues long. CDR3 coding DNA: TGTGCCAGTAGTATGTGGGGGGTCTCCGGCACTGAAGCTTTCTTT. It is translated as CASSMWGVSGTEAFF.

V usage is TRBV5-6 and J usage is TRBJ2-2; D gene ambiguous. V was pared by 4 bases and J by 6 bases, with 10 bases between. The CDR3 contains 13 residues. Germline-derived CDR1 and CDR2 are SGHDT and YYEEEE. The CDR3 here is CASSIPNPGELFF. DNA of the CDR3: TGTGCCAGCAGCATCCCCAATCCCGGGGAGCTGTTTTTT.

The chain recombines TRBV7-3 with TRBJ2-1; the match to TRBD2 covers 9 bases. The J segment lost 10 bases and the V segment lost 5 bases, leaving 6 bases of the junction unmatched. The CDR3 extends over 13 amino acids. The V gene's germline CDR1 is SGHTA and CDR2 FQGTGA. The CDR3 DNA is TGTGCCAGCAGCCCGGGACTAGCACAAGAGCAGTTCTTC. This sequence encodes CASSPGLAQEQFF.

The gene calls are TRBV30 and TRBJ1-1; D is unclear. Germline-derived CDR1 and CDR2 are GTSNPN and SVGIG (reference sequence). Trimming removed 3 bases at V and 2 bases at J, with 13 bases between. CDR3 length equals 14 residues. In DNA form, the CDR3 reads TGTGCCTGGAGGTACACGGACTACAACACTGAAGCTTTCTTT. Residues: CAWRYTDYNTEAFF.

V gene TRBV30 combines with J gene TRBJ2-1; the D gene is possibly TRBD2 (7 bases). This CDR3 contains 14 residues. Trimming removed 5 bases at V and 6 bases at J, with 17 bases between. The germline V gene encodes CDR1 GTSNPN and CDR2 SVGIG (reference sequence). CDR3 region: CAWGRGGSPNEQFF. In nucleotides, the CDR3 is TGTGCCTGGGGTAGGGGGGGGAGTCCCAATGAGCAGTTCTTC.

A few counts support this clone. A read error may account for a junction end that differs from germline. The V gene is TRBV5-1, the J gene TRBJ2-6, with D possibly matching TRBD1 (6 bases). There are 18 residues in the CDR3. Germline V gene lookup returns CDR1 SGHRS and CDR2 YFSETQ. CDR3 nucleotide sequence: TGCGCCAGCAGCTTCTACCGGGACATAGACTTTAAGGCCAACGGCCTGACTTTC. Its protein product is CASSFYRDIDFKANGLTF.

The chain links TRBV7-2 to TRBJ2-3, with TRBD2 as a possible D gene (7 bases). Looked up from germline, CDR1 is SGHTA and CDR2 is FQGNSA. The CDR3 contains 16 residues. With 1 base removed from V and 6 bases from J, the gap between germline ends came to 17 bases. The chain's CDR3 is CASSLEGGGLWDTQYF. CDR3 in DNA: TGTGCCAGCAGCTTAGAGGGAGGGGGGCTTTGGGATACGCAGTATTTT.

This chain connects TRBV19 to TRBJ1-2, with D tentatively TRBD1 (5 bases). This CDR3 has 15 residues. The V end lost 4 bases, the J end lost 5 bases, and 17 bases lay between the germline ends. Germline-derived CDR1 and CDR2 are LNHDA and SQIVND (reference sequence). As DNA, the CDR3 is TGTGCCAGTAGTAAGGGGCCCGGAGGGTTTTATGGCTACACCTTC. This translates into CASSKGPGGFYGYTF.

The gene calls are TRBV7-2 and TRBJ2-4; D unresolved. The germline V gene encodes CDR1 SGHTA and CDR2 FQGNSA. CDR3 length: 12 residues. V was clipped by 1 base and J by 6 bases, with 4 bases between them. The CDR3 nucleotides are TGTGCCAGCAGCTTAGGCGGAAACATTCAGTACTTC. It encodes CASSLGGNIQYF.

The genes are TRBV7-3 and TRBJ2-3, with D possibly matching TRBD2 (6 bases). The CDR3 length is 13 residues. Germline-derived CDR1 and CDR2 are SGHTA and FQGTGA. V gave up 2 bases and J gave up 5 bases, with 8 bases separating them. In nucleotides, the CDR3 is TGTGCCAGCAGCTTACGGGAGAAAGATACGCAGTATTTT. Protein sequence: CASSLREKDTQYF.

This rearrangement joins TRBV19 to TRBJ1-5; a possible D gene is TRBD1 (6 bases). The germline V gene encodes CDR1 LNHDA and CDR2 SQIVND (reference sequence). V was cut by 5 bases and J by 5 bases, with 13 bases left in between. The CDR3 totals 14 residues. This chain's CDR3 is CASSPTGMDQPQHF. For the CDR3, the DNA is TGTGCCAGTAGTCCAACAGGGATGGATCAGCCCCAGCATTTT.

The chain recombines TRBV28 with TRBJ2-5; D might be TRBD2 (6 bases). The last part of the DNA fits TRBJ2-7 better; the J call may be wrong. The CDR3 loop spans 13 amino acids. CDR1 and CDR2 from the germline V gene are MDHEN and SYDVKM. CDR3 amino acids: CASSSAGIYEQYF. CDR3 nucleotide sequence: TGTGCCAGCAGTAGTGCGGGGATCTACGAGCAGTACTTC.

The J gene is TRBJ2-7, the V gene TRBV5-8; 8 bases align to TRBD1. Germline trimming cut 2 bases from V and 4 bases from J; bases unmatched to any gene: 5. The CDR3 contains 14 residues. Germline CDR1 reads SGHTS; CDR2 reads YDEGEE. DNA of the CDR3: TGTGCCAGCAGCTTCTGGCAGGGGGCGTACGAGCAGTACTTC. Its protein product is CASSFWQGAYEQYF.

The rearrangement joins TRBV7-2 to TRBJ1-2; TRBD1 is a possible D gene (6 bases). Germline V lookup: CDR1 SGHTA, CDR2 FQGNSA. The V gene lost 5 bases and the J gene lost 8 bases, with 18 bases spanning the gap. CDR3 length: 14 amino acids. The CDR3 nucleotides read TGTGCCAGCAGCGCCCAACAGGGATCGGAGGGCTACACCTTC. It codes for CASSAQQGSEGYTF.

This clone has a handful of counts. The gene calls are TRBV9 and TRBJ2-7; TRBD2 agrees at 7 bases. Germline lookup yields CDR1 SGDLS and CDR2 YYNGEE. Trimming at V came to 4 bases and at J to 0 bases, leaving 13 bases not matched to a gene. The length of the CDR3 is 17 residues. Here the CDR3 reads CASSPGGSQFASYEQYF. DNA of the CDR3: TGTGCCAGCAGCCCGGGGGGTTCGCAGTTTGCCTCCTACGAGCAGTACTTC.

The rearrangement joins TRBV6-5 to TRBJ1-2; D remains unclear. Germline CDR1 is MNHEY and CDR2 is SVGAGI. CDR3 length equals 13 residues. Trimming left V 4 bases short and J 0 bases short, with 6 bases between. The CDR3: CASSFSTNYGYTF. The CDR3 bases are TGTGCCAGCAGTTTTAGCACTAACTATGGCTACACCTTC.

This clone occurred a few times. Written as DNA, the CDR3 is TGCGCCAGCAGCTTGGCCAGAGGGAATGAAAAACTGTTTTTT. It specifies CASSLARGNEKLFF. The chain combines TRBV5-1 with TRBJ1-4; D gene unclear. Per germline, CDR1 SGHRS and CDR2 YFSETQ. V dropped 0 bases and J dropped 5 bases, with 8 bases sitting between them. The CDR3 spans 14 residues.

The genes are TRBV19 and TRBJ1-5, with a weak D call TRBD1 (5 bases). Trimming pared 3 bases from V and 4 bases from J, leaving 13 bases between. CDR1 is LNHDA, CDR2 SQIVND, per germline (reference sequence). The CDR3 spans 15 residues. The CDR3 protein is CASSIAWTTNQPQHF. The CDR3 nucleotides are TGTGCCAGTAGTATTGCGTGGACAACGAATCAGCCCCAGCATTTT. Supplemented by reference TRBV19 and TRBJ1-5, the full variable domain reads DGGITQSPKYLFRKEGQNVTLSCEQNLNHDAMYWYRQDPGQGLRLIYYSQIVNDFQKGDIAEGYSVSREKKESFPLTVTSAQKNPTAFYLCASSIAWTTNQPQHFGDGTRLSIL.

The chain joins TRBV7-6 to TRBJ2-3; TRBD1 matches 8 bases. The germline V gene encodes CDR1 SGHVS and CDR2 FNYEAQ. V dropped 1 base and J dropped 1; count of bases not matched to a gene: 4. There are 16 residues in the CDR3. In DNA, the CDR3 is TGTGCCAGCAGCTTAGGACAGGGGTTTGGCACAGATACGCAGTATTTT. This codes for CASSLGQGFGTDTQYF.

The chain carries TRBV27 and TRBJ2-1, with TRBD2 as a possible D gene (7 bases). This CDR3 is 13 amino acids long. Trimming took 7 bases from V and 7 from J, leaving 14 bases between them. Germline loops: CDR1 MNHEY, CDR2 SMNVEV (reference sequence). CDR3 loop: CASKAGASNEQFF. CDR3 nucleotides: TGTGCCAGCAAGGCGGGGGCTTCGAATGAGCAGTTCTTC.

V and J are TRBV28 and TRBJ2-3, with 12 bases identical to TRBD2. The CDR3 consists of 16 residues. The J segment lost 3 bases and the V segment lost 6 bases, leaving 7 bases of the junction unmatched. CDR1 MDHEN and CDR2 SYDVKM come from the germline V gene. CDR3 DNA sequence: TGTGCCAGCAGCAGCGCACTAGCGGGAGGAACAGATACGCAGTATTTT. Amino acid sequence: CASSSALAGGTDTQYF.

The gene calls are TRBV6-5 and TRBJ2-5, with TRBD2 as a possible D gene (7 bases). The J call is in doubt because the DNA end fits TRBJ2-7 better. The CDR3 has 13 amino acids. Germline V lookup: CDR1 MNHEY, CDR2 SVGAGI. The CDR3, as DNA: TGTGCCAGCAGTTATTGGGGGGGCCACGAGCAGTACTTC. Translated, it gives CASSYWGGHEQYF.

This chain connects TRBV25-1 to TRBJ2-7; 11 bases line up with TRBD2. Per germline, CDR1 MGHDK and CDR2 SYGVNS. The junction had 1 base not matched to a gene; V was cut back by 4 bases and J by 2 bases. There are 14 residues in the CDR3. CDR3 region: CASSASGRPYEQYF. The CDR3 nucleotides are TGTGCCAGCAGTGCTAGCGGGAGGCCCTACGAGCAGTACTTC.

The chain employs TRBV29-1 and TRBJ2-3; 11 nucleotides agree with TRBD2. The V segment lost 4 bases and the J segment 6 bases; nucleotides outside the gene matches: 3. The CDR3 runs to 13 residues. Per the germline V gene, CDR1 is SQVTM and CDR2 is ANQGSEA. CDR3 bases: TGCAGCGTTGGGCCTAGCGGGAGGGATACGCAGTATTTT. Protein sequence: CSVGPSGRDTQYF.

This clone was seen a handful of times. V is TRBV6-1 and J is TRBJ2-7; no clear D gene. V was shortened by 4 bases and J by 4 bases, with 11 bases between the two germline ends. The CDR3 consists of 13 residues. Germline CDR1 and CDR2: MNHNS and SASEGT. The CDR3 here is CASSVTRDYEQYF. CDR3 in DNA: TGTGCCAGCAGTGTAACCCGAGATTACGAGCAGTACTTC.

The gene calls are TRBV7-8 and TRBJ2-5; no firm D call. The length of the CDR3 is 12 residues. Between the trimmed V and J ends, which lost 4 bases and 5 bases, there was a span of 8 bases. From germline, CDR1 is SGHVS and CDR2 FQNEAQ. The CDR3 is CASSSSVETQYF. The CDR3, as DNA: TGTGCCAGCAGCTCCAGTGTGGAGACCCAGTACTTC.